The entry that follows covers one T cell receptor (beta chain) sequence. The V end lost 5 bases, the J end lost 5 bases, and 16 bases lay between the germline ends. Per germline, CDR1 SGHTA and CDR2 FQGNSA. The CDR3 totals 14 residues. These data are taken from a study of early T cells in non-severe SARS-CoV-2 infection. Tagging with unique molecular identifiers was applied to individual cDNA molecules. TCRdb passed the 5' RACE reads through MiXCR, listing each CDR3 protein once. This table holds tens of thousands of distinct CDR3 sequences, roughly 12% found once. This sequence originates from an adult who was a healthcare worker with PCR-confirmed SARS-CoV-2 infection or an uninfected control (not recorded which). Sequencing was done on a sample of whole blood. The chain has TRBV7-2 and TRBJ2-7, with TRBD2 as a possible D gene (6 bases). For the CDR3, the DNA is TGTGCCAGCAGCATTCTTCCGGGAGTGGACGAGCAGTACTTC. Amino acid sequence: CASSILPGVDEQYF.